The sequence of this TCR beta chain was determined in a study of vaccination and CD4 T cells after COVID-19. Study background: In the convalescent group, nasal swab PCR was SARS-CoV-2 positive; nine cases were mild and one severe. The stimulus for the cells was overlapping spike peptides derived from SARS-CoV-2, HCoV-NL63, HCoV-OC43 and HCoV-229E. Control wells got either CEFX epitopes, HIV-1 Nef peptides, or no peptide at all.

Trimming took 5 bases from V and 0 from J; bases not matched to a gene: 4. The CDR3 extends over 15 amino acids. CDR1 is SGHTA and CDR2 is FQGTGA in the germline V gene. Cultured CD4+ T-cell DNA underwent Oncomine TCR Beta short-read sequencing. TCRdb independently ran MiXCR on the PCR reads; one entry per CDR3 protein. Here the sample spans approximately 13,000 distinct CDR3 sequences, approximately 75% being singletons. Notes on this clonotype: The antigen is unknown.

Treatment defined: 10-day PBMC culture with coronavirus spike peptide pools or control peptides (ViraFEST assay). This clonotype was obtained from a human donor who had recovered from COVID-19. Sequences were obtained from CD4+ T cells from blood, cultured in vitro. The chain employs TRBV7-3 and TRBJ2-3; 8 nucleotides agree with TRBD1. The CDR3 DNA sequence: TGTGCCAGCAGCGCGACAGGGGTTAGCACAGATACGCAGTATTTT. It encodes CASSATGVSTDTQYF.